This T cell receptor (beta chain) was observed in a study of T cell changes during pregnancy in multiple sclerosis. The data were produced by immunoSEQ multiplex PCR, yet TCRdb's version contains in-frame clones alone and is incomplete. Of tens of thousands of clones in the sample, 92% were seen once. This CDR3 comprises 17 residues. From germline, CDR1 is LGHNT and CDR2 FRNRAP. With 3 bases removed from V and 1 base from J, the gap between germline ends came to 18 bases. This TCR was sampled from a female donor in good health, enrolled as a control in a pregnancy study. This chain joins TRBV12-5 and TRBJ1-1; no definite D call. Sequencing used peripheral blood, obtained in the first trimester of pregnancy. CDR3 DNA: TGTGCTAGTGGTTTTTCCCTCCCCAAACAAGAGAACACTGAAGCTTTCTTT. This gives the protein CASGFSLPKQENTEAFF.